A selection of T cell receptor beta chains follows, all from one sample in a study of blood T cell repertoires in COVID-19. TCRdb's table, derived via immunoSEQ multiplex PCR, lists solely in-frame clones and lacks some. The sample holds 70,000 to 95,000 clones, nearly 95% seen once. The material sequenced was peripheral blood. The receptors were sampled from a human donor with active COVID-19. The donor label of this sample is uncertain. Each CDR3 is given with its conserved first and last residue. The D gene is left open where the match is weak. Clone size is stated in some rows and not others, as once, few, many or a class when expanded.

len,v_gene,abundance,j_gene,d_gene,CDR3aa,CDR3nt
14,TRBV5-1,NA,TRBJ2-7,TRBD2,CASSLDGGFYEQYF,TGCGCCAGCAGCTTGGACGGGGGGTTCTACGAGCAGTACTTC
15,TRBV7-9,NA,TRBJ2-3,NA,CASSLGGMGTDTQYF,TGTGCCAGCAGCTTAGGAGGAATGGGCACAGATACGCAGTATTTT
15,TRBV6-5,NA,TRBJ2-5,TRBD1,CASSYARGLGETQYF,TGTGCCAGCAGTTACGCCAGGGGGCTGGGAGAGACCCAGTACTTC
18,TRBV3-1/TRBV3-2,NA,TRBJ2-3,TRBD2,CASSRRTAGTSSTDTQYF,TGTGCCAGCAGCCGTAGGACAGCCGGGACTAGCAGCACAGATACGCAGTATTTT
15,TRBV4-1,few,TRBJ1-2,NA,CASSQDLFPESGYTF,TGCGCCAGCAGCCAAGATCTATTCCCGGAGAGTGGCTACACCTTC
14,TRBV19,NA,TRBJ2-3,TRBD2,CASSASGAGDTQYF,TGTGCCAGTAGTGCGAGCGGGGCGGGAGATACGCAGTATTTT
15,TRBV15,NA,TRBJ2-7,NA,CATSRDPTTPYEQYF,TGTGCCACCAGCAGAGACCCGACAACCCCCTACGAGCAGTACTTC
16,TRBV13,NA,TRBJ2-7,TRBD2,CASSLRRGRDHREQYF,TGTGCCAGCAGCCTACGACGGGGGAGGGACCACCGGGAGCAGTACTTC
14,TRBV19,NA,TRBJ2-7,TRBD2,CASSIGGSGYEQYF,TGTGCCAGTAGTATCGGCGGGAGTGGCTACGAGCAGTACTTC
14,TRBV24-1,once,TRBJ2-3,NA,CATQSRESTDTQYF,TGTGCCACACAGAGCAGGGAAAGCACAGATACGCAGTATTTT
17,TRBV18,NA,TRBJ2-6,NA,CASSPSHDSSGANVLTF,TGTGCCAGCTCACCATCCCATGACAGCTCTGGGGCCAACGTCCTGACTTTC
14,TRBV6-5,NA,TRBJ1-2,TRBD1,CASKKTGGNYGYTF,TGTGCCAGCAAGAAGACAGGGGGCAACTATGGCTACACCTTC
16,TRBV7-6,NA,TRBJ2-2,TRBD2,CASSLEGLAGIRELFF,TGTGCCAGCAGCTTAGAGGGACTAGCGGGGATCCGGGAGCTGTTTTTT
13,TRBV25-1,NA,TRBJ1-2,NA,CASSDRGLYGYTF,TGTGCCAGCAGTGACAGGGGTTTGTATGGCTACACCTTC
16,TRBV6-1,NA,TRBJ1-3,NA,CASSEVSAGQGNTIYF,TGTGCCAGCAGTGAAGTATCGGCAGGCCAAGGAAACACCATATATTTT
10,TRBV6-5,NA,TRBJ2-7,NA,CASWSYEQYF,TGTGCCAGTTGGAGCTACGAGCAGTACTTC
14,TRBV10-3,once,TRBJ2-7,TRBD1,CAIMTPGQGYEQYF,TGTGCCATCATGACGCCGGGACAGGGGTACGAGCAGTACTTC
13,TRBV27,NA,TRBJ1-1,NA,CASRGHQNTEAFF,TGTGCCAGCAGAGGACATCAGAACACTGAAGCTTTCTTT
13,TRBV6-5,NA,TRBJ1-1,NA,CASSLTANTEAFF,TGTGCCAGCAGCCTGACAGCGAACACTGAAGCTTTCTTT
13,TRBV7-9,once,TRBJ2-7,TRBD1,CASSLQGASEQYF,TGTGCCAGCAGCTTACAGGGGGCAAGCGAGCAGTACTTC